The 5 T cell receptor beta chains listed next were all sequenced from one sample in a study of T cell changes during pregnancy in multiple sclerosis. The data were produced by immunoSEQ multiplex PCR, yet TCRdb's version contains in-frame clones alone and is incomplete. The sample has fewer than 13,000 clones, about 89% seen once. Sequencing used CD8+ T cells from peripheral blood mononuclear cells, obtained in the first trimester of pregnancy. These receptors were collected from a female donor in good health, enrolled as a control in a pregnancy study.

J is TRBJ2-2 and V is TRBV6-4; D gene ambiguous. CDR1 MRHNA and CDR2 SNTAGT come from the germline V gene. The CDR3 has 12 amino acids. Trimming removed 0 bases from V and 7 bases from J, with 3 bases in between. CDR3 nucleotide sequence: TGTGCCAGCAGTGACTCTATCGGGGAGCTGTTTTTT. It specifies CASSDSIGELFF.

This sequence joins TRBV27 and TRBJ1-5, with D unclear. Germline CDR1 and CDR2: MNHEY and SMNVEV (reference sequence). The CDR3 contains 14 residues. V was shortened by 4 bases and J by 0 bases, with 7 bases between the two germline ends. The CDR3 DNA is TGTGCCAGCAGTTCCGGGTTTAGCAATCAGCCCCAGCATTTT. Its protein product is CASSSGFSNQPQHF.

The chain couples TRBV4-1 to TRBJ2-6, with 7 bases identical to TRBD1. From germline, CDR1 is MGHRA and CDR2 YSYEKL. The CDR3 contains 18 residues. After removal of 3 bases from V and 0 bases from J, the junction contained 8 bases not matched to a gene. The CDR3 loop is CASSHLDRALSGANVLTF. The CDR3, as DNA: TGCGCCAGCAGCCACCTAGACAGGGCACTCTCTGGGGCCAACGTCCTGACTTTC.

The CDR3: CASSRTGPYEQYF. CDR3 coding DNA: TGTGCCAGCAGTCGGACAGGCCCCTACGAGCAGTACTTC. The J gene is TRBJ2-7, the V gene TRBV27, with 7 bases identical to TRBD1. The CDR3 spans 13 residues. The germline V gene has CDR1 MNHEY and CDR2 SMNVEV (reference sequence). V trimming: 5 bases; J trimming: 2 bases; junction bases outside the gene matches: 3.

The chain employs TRBV5-3 and TRBJ1-5; possible D gene TRBD1, 6 bases. TRBV5-3 is marked as an open reading frame, function uncertain. V lost 1 base and J lost 4, with 18 bases in between. This CDR3 has 17 residues. This CDR3 is CARSLWGLRGGNQPQHF. The CDR3 DNA follows: TGTGCCAGAAGCTTGTGGGGGCTGCGGGGAGGGAATCAGCCCCAGCATTTT.